This TCR beta chain is drawn from a study of blood T cell repertoires in COVID-19. Overall study: From the United States, Italy and Spain came samples of acute and convalescent COVID-19. Sources were T cells, B-cell-depleted T cells, or PBMCs; the material itself was cDNA or gDNA.

This clone was seen a single time. As handled by the study authors: Estimated nucleated cell counts came from reference gene primer amplification. TCRdb keeps only in-frame clones here, not all; method: immunoSEQ multiplex PCR. That table gives V, J and clone size, and the DNA gave D and trimming. Of roughly 93,000 clones in the sample, 80% to 90% were seen once. Specimen: peripheral blood. The clonotype was recovered from a middle-aged man with acute or convalescent COVID-19.

CDR3 sequence: CASRITGNTEAFF. The CDR3 nucleotides read TGTGCCAGCAGGATCACAGGGAACACTGAAGCTTTCTTT. This chain links TRBV11-2 with TRBJ1-1; tentatively, D is TRBD1 (5 bases). The CDR3 is 13 amino acids. Per germline, CDR1 SGHAT and CDR2 FQNNGV. V lost 6 bases and J 1 base, leaving 9 bases between the germline ends. Drawing the rest from reference TRBV11-2 and TRBJ1-1, the complete variable domain is EAGVAQSPRYKIIEKRQSVAFWCNPISGHATLYWYQQILGQGPKLLIQFQNNGVVDDSQLPKDRFSAERLKGVDSTLKIQPAKLEDSAVYLCASRITGNTEAFFGQGTRLTVV.